This TCR beta chain comes out of a study of cytotoxic CD8 clonotypes in ibrutinib-treated CLL. Only in-frame clones appear in the TCRdb table, and some are missing; sequencing was by immunoSEQ multiplex PCR. In the table there are roughly 190,000 clones, around three quarters of which are singletons. Overall study results and limits: Public clonotypes, an uncommon group, contracted or remained stable on treatment.

This clone was seen a single time. Its antigen is currently unknown. V was pared by 0 bases and J by 7 bases, with 13 bases between. The CDR3 sequence is 15 residues long. Germline-derived CDR1 and CDR2 are MNHEY and SMNVEV (reference sequence). This receptor was obtained from a human donor with chronic lymphocytic leukemia. The sequencing used PBMCs, collected after 24 months of ibrutinib treatment. The chain combines TRBV27 with TRBJ1-5, with D unresolved. The CDR3 coding sequence is TGTGCCAGCAGTTTATCGATGGGGTCGTGGCAGCCCCAGCATTTT. This translates into CASSLSMGSWQPQHF.